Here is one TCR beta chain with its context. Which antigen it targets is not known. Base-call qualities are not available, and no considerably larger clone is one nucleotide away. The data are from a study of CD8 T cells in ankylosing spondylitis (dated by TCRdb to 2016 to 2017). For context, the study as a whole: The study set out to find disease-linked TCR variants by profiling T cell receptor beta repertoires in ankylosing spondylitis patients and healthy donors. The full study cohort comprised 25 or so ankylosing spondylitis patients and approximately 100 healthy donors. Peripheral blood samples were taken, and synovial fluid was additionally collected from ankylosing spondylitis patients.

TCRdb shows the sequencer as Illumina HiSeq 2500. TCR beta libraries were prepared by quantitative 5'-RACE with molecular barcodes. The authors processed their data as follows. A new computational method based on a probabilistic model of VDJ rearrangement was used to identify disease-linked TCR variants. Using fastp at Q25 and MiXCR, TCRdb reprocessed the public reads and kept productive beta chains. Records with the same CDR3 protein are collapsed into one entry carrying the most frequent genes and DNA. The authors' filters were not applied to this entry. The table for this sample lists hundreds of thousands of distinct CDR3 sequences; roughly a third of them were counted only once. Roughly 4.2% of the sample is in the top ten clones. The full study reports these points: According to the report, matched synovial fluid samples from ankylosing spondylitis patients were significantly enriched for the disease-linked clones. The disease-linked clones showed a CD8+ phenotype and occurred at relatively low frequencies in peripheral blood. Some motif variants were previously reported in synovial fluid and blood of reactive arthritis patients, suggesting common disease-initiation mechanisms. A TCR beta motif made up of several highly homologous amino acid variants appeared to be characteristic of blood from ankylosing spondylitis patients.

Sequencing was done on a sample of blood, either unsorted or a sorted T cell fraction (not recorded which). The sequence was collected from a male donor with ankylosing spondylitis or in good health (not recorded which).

The nucleotides read TGCAGTGCTAGAGATCTCGGCGGGGGGGCCCTGGATGAGCAGTTCTTC. This codes for CSARDLGGGALDEQFF. The chain uses TRBV20-1 and TRBJ2-1, and 9 junction bases match TRBD2. The germline V gene (reference sequence) provides CDR1 DFQATT and CDR2 SNEGSKA. From V the trimming removes 0 bases and from J it removes 8 bases, while the gene matches leave 11 bases of the junction unaccounted for. The CDR3 holds 16 amino acids from the cysteine to the phenylalanine. The retained sequence is limited to the CDR3, 48 bases, with the frame set at the first base.